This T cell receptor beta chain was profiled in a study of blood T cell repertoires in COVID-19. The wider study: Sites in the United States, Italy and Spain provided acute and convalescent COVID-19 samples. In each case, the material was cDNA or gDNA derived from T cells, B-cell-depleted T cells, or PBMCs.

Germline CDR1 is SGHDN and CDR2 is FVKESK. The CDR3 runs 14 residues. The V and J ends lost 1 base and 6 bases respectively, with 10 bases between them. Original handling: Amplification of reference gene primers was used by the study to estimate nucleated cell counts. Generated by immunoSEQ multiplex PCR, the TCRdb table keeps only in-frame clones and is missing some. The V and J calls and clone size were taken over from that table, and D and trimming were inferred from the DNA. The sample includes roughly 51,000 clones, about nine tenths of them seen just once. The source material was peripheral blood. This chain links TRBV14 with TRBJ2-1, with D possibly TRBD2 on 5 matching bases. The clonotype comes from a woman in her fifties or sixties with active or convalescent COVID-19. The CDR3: CASSQGRVSNEQFF. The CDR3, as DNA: TGTGCCAGCAGCCAAGGGCGGGTAAGCAATGAGCAGTTCTTC.